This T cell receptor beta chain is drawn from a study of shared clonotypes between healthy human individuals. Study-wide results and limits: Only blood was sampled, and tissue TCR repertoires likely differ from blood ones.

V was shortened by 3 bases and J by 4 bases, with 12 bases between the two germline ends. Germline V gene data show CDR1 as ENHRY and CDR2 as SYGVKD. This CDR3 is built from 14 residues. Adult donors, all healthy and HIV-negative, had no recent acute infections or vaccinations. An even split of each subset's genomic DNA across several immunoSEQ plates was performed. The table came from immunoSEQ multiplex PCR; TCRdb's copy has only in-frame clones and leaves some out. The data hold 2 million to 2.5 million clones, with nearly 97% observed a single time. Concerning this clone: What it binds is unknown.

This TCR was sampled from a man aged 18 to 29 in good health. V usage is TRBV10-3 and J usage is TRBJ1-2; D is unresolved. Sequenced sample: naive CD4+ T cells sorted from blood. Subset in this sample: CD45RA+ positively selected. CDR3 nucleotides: TGTGCCATCAGTGAAGCGGCCTACTCCTATGGCTACACCTTC. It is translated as CAISEAAYSYGYTF.